This note documents a single T cell receptor beta chain sequence. The data were obtained in a study of cytomegalovirus exposure and HLA in healthy donors. The study ran its PCR with 60 Vbeta and 13 Jbeta primers. The assay was immunoSEQ multiplex PCR, and TCRdb's table has in-frame clones only and misses some. Of approximately 150,000 clones in the sample, approximately 90% are singletons; the top ten hold approximately 0.85%. V was pared by 2 bases and J by 8 bases, with 6 bases of the junction left unmatched. Germline-derived CDR1 and CDR2 are SEHNR and FQNEAQ (reference sequence). The CDR3 is 14 residues long.

V gene TRBV7-9 combines with J gene TRBJ1-2; 9 nucleotides line up with TRBD1. Sequenced input: PBMCs. This clonotype originated in a young woman in good health and CMV-seronegative. The CDR3 nucleotides read TGTGCCAGCAGCTTATGGGACAGGGAGGGAGGCTACACCTTC. Amino acids: CASSLWDREGGYTF. Drawing the rest from reference TRBV7-9 and TRBJ1-2, the complete variable domain is DTGVSQNPRHKITKRGQNVTFRCDPISEHNRLYWYRQTLGQGPEFLTYFQNEAQLEKSRLLSDRFSAERPKGSFSTLEIQRTEQGDSAMYLCASSLWDREGGYTFGSGTRLTVV.